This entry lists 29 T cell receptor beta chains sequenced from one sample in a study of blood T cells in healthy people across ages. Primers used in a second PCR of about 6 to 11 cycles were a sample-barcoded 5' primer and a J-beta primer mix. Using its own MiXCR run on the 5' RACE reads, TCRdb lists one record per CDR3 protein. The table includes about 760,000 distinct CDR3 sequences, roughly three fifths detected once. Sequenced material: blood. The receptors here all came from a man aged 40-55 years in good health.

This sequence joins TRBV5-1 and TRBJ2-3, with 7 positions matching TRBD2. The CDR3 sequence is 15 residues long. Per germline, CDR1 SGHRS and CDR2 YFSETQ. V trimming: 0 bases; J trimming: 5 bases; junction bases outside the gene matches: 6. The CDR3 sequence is CASSLASGAGDTQYF. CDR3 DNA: TGCGCCAGCAGCTTGGCGAGCGGGGCGGGAGATACGCAGTATTTT.

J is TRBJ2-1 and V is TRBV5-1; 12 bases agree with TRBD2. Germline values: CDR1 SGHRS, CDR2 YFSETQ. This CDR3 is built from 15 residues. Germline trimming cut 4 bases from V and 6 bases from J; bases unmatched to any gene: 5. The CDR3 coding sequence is TGCGCCAGCAGCCAAACTAGCGGGAGGACCAATGAGCAGTTCTTC. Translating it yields CASSQTSGRTNEQFF.

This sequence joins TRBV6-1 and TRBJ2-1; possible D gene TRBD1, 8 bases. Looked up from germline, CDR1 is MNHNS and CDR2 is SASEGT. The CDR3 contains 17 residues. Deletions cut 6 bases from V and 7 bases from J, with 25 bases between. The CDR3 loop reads CASSITGGGVLGNEQFF. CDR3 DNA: TGTGCCAGCAGCATCACAGGGGGGGGAGTCCTTGGGAATGAGCAGTTCTTC.

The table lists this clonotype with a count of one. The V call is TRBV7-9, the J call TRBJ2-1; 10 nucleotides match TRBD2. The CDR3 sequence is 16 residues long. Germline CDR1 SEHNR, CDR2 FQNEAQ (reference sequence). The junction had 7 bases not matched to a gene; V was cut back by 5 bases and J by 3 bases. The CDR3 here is CASSPGSGGIYNEQFF. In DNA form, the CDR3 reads TGTGCCAGCAGCCCGGGTAGCGGGGGGATCTACAATGAGCAGTTCTTC.

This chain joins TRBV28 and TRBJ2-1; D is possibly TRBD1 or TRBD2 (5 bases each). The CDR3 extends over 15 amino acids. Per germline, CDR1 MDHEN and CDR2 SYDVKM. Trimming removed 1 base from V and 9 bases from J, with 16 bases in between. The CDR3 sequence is CASSLYGGMVGEQFF. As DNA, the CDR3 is TGTGCCAGCAGTTTATATGGGGGAATGGTCGGTGAGCAGTTCTTC.

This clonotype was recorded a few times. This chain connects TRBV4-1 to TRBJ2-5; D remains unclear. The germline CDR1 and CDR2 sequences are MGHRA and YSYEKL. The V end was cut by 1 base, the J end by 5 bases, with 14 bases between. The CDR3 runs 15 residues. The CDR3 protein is CASSQVFWREETQYF. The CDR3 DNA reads TGCGCCAGCAGCCAAGTTTTTTGGCGCGAGGAGACCCAGTACTTC.

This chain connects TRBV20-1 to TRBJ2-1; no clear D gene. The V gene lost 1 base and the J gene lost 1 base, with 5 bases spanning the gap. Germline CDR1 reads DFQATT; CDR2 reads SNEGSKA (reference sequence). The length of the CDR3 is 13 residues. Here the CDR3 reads CSARVPSYNEQFF. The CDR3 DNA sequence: TGCAGTGCTAGAGTTCCTTCCTACAATGAGCAGTTCTTC.

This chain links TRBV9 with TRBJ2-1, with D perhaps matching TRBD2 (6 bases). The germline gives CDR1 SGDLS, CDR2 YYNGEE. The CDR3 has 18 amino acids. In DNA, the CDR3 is TGTGCTTTCGGCCGGGCAGGCCATAGCGGAGCCTCCTACAATGAGCAGTTCTTC. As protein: CAFGRAGHSGASYNEQFF. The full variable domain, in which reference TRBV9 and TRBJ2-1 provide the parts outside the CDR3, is DSGVTQTPKHLITATGQRVTLRCSPRSGDLSVYWYQQSLDQGLQFLIQYYNGEERAKGNILERFSAQQFPDLHSELNLSSLELGDSALYFCAFGRAGHSGASYNEQFFGPGTRLTVL.

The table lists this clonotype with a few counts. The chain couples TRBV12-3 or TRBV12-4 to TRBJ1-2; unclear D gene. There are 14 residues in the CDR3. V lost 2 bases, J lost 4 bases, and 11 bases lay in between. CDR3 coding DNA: TGTGCCAGCAGTTTACGCGGAGGAGCCTATGGCTACACCTTC. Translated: CASSLRGGAYGYTF.

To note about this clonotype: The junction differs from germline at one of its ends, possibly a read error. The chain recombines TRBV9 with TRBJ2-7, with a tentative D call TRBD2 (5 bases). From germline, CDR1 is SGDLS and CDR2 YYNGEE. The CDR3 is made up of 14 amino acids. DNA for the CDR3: TGCGCCAGCAGCGTGGAAGGGAGCTCCTACGAGCAGTACTTC. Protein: CASSVEGSSYEQYF.

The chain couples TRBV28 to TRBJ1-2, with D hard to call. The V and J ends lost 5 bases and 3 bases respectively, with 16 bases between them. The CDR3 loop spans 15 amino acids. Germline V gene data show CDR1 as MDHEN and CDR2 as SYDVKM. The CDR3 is CASSENQRGDYGYTF. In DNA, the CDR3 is TGTGCCAGCAGTGAGAACCAACGCGGGGACTATGGCTACACCTTC.

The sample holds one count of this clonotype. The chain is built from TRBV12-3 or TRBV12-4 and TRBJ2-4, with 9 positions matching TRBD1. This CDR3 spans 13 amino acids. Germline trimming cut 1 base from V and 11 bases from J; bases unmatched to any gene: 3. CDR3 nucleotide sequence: TGTGCCAGCAGTTTAGTCGGGGACAGGGTTCAGTACTTC. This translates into CASSLVGDRVQYF.

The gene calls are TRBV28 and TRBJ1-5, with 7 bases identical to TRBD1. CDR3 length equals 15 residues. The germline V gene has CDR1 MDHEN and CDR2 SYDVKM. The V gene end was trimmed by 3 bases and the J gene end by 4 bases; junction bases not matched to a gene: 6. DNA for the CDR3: TGTGCCAGCAGTTTGGGGACAGACCTTAATCAGCCCCAGCATTTT. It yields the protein CASSLGTDLNQPQHF.

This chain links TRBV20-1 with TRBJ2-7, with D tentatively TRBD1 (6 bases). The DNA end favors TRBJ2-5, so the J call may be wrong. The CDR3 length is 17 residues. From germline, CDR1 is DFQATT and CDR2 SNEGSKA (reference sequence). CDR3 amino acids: CSARNRETDLHRETQYF. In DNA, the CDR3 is TGCAGTGCTAGGAACAGGGAAACGGACCTACACCGGGAGACCCAGTACTTC.

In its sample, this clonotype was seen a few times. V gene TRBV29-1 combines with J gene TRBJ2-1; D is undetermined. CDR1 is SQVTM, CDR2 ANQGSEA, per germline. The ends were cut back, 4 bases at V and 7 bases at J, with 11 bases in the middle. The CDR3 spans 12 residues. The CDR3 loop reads CSVGMGFNEQFF. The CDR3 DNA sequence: TGCAGCGTTGGGATGGGATTTAATGAGCAGTTCTTC.

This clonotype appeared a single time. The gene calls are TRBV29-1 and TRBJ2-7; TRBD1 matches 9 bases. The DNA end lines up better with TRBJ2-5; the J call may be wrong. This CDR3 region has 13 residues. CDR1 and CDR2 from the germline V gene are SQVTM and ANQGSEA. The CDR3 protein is CSVRTGVDETQYF. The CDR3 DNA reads TGCAGCGTACGGACAGGGGTCGACGAGACCCAGTACTTC.

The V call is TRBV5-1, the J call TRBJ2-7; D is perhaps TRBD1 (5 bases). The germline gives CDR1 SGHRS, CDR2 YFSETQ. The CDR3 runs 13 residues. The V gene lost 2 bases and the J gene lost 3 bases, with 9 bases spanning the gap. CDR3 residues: CASSLQVNYEQYF. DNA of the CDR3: TGCGCCAGCAGCTTACAGGTGAACTACGAGCAGTACTTC.

The CDR3 region is CASSLYPAGEETQYF. CDR3 coding DNA: TGTGCCAGCAGCCTTTACCCAGCGGGAGAAGAGACCCAGTACTTC. The rearrangement links TRBV7-9 to TRBJ2-5; 8 bases align to TRBD2. The CDR3 length is 15 residues. Germline-derived CDR1 and CDR2 are SEHNR and FQNEAQ (reference sequence). V was pared by 5 bases and J by 3 bases, with 8 bases of the junction left unmatched.

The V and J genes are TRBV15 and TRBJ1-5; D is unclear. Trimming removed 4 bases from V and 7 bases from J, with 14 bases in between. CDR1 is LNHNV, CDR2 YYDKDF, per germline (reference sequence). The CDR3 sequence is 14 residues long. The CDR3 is CATSTRGPEQPQHF. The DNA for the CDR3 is TGTGCCACCAGCACCAGAGGGCCCGAACAGCCCCAGCATTTT.

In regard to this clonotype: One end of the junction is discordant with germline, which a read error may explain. CDR3: CASSPRHINIAGRGSYDEQFF. The CDR3 bases are TGTGCCAGCAGCCCGCGACACATCAACATAGCGGGAAGGGGTTCCTACGATGAGCAGTTCTTC. The chain uses TRBV11-2 and TRBJ2-1, with TRBD2 identical over 8 bases. The CDR3 is 21 amino acids. Germline V gene sequence: CDR1 SGHAT, CDR2 FQNNGV.

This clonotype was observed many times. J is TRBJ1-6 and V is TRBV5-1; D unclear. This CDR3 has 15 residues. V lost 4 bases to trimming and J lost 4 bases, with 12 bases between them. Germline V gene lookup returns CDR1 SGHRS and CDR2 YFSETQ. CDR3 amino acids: CASSTDTPYNSPLHF. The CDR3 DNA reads TGCGCCAGCAGCACTGACACCCCTTATAATTCACCCCTCCACTTT.

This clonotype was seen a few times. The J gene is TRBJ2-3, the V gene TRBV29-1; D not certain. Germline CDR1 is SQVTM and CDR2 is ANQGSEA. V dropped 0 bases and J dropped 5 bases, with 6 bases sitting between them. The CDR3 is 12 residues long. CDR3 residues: CSVEDRGDTQYF. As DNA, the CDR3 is TGCAGCGTTGAAGATAGAGGAGATACGCAGTATTTT.

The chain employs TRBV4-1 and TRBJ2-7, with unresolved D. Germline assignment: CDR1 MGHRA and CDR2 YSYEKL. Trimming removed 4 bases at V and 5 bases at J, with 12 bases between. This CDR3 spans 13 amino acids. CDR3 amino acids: CASSPPRRDEQYF. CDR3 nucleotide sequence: TGCGCCAGCAGCCCCCCCAGACGCGACGAGCAGTACTTC.

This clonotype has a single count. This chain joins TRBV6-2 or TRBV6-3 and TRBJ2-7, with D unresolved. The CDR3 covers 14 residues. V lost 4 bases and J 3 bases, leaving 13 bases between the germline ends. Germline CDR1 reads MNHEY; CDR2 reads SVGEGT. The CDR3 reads CASSSTVTGYEQYF. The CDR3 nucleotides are TGTGCCAGCAGTTCTACGGTGACGGGCTACGAGCAGTACTTC.

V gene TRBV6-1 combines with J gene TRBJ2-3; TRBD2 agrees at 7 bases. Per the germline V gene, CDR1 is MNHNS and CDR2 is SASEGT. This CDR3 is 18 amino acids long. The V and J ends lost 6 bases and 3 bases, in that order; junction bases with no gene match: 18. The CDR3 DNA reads TGTGCCAGCAGCCGACTTAGGCGGGCTAGCGGAGGAACAGATACGCAGTATTTT. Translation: CASSRLRRASGGTDTQYF.

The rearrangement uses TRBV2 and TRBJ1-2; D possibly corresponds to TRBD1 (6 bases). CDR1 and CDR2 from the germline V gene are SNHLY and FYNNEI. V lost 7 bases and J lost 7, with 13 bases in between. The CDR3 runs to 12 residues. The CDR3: CASIPGAAGYTF. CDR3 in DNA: TGTGCCAGCATTCCGGGGGCGGCTGGCTACACCTTC.

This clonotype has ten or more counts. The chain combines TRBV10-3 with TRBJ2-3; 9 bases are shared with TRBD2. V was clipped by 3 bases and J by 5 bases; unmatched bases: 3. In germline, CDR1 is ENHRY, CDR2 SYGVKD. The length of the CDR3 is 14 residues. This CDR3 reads CAISDIAGEDTQYF. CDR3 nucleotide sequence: TGTGCCATCAGTGACATAGCGGGAGAAGATACGCAGTATTTT.

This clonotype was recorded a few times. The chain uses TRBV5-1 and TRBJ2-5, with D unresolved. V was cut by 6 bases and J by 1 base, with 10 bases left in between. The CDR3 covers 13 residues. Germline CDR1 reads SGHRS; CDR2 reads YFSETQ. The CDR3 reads CASNPTGQETQYF. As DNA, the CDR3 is TGCGCCAGCAACCCAACTGGCCAAGAGACCCAGTACTTC.

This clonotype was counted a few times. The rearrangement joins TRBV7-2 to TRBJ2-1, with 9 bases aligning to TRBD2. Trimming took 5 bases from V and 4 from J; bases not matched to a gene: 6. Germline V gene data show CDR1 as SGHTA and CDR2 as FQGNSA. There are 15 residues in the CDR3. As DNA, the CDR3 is TGTGCCAGCAGCGCGGGACTAGCCCCATACAATGAGCAGTTCTTC. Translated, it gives CASSAGLAPYNEQFF.